This T cell receptor beta chain appears in the sequencing data of a study of blood T cell repertoires in COVID-19. The CDR3 is 13 amino acids. Trimming pared 1 base from V and 5 bases from J, leaving 6 bases between. From germline, CDR1 is SGHVS and CDR2 FQNEAQ. In the original analysis: Researchers report that nucleated cell counts were estimated from reference gene primer amplification. The protocol was immunoSEQ multiplex PCR, while the TCRdb copy is restricted to in-frame clones and leaves out a portion. D and trimming come from the DNA, and the V and J calls and clone size come from that table. The repertoire holds around 67,000 clones, around 87% seen once, with around 5% in the top ten.

The clonotype comes from a man aged 45-65 years with active COVID-19. V is TRBV7-8 and J is TRBJ2-1; D is unclear. The sequenced material came from peripheral blood. CDR3 bases: TGTGCCAGCAGCTTAGAAGCCGACAATGAGCAGTTCTTC. Residues: CASSLEADNEQFF.